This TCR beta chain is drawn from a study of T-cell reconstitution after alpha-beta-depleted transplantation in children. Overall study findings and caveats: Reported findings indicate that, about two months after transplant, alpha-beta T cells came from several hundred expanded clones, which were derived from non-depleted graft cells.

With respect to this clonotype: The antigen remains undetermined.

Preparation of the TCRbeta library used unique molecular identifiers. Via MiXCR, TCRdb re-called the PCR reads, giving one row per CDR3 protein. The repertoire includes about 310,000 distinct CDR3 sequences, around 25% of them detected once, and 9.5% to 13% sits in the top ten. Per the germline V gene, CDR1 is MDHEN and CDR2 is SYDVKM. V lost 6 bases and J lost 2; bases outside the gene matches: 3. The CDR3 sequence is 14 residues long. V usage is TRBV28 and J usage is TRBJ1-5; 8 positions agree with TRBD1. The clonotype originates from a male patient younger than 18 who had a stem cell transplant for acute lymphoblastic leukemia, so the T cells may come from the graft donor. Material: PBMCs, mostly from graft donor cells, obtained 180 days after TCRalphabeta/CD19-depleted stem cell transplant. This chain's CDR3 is CASRTGVGNQPQHF. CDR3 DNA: TGTGCCAGCAGGACAGGGGTCGGCAATCAGCCCCAGCATTTT.